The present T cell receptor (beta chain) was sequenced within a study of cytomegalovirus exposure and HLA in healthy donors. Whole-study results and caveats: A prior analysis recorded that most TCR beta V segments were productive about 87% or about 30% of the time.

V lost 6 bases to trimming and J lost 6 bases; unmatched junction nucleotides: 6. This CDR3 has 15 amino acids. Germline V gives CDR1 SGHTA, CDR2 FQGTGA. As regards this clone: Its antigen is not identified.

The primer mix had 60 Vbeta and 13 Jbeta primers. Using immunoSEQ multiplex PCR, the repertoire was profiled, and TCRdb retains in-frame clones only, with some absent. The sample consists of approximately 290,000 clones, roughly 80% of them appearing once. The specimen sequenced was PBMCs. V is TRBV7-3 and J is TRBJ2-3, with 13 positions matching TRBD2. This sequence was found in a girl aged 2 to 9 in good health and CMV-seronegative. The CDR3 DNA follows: TGTGCCAGCAGTTCCGGACTAGCGGGAGCCGATACGCAGTATTTT. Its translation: CASSSGLAGADTQYF.